This TCR beta chain is from a study of blood T cells in healthy people across ages. A J-beta primer mix and a sample-barcoded 5' primer were used in a second PCR of about 7 to 12 cycles. Through a template-switch adaptor with 12 random nucleotides, each cDNA molecule received a tag. TCRdb reprocessed the 5' RACE reads via MiXCR and lists one record per CDR3 protein. The sample comprises hundreds of thousands of distinct CDR3 sequences, 58% of which are singletons, and roughly 22% rests with the top ten. Study conclusions and caveats: Bulk PBMC profiling left naive and antigen-experienced comparisons inconclusive. Per-million-T-cell TCR beta diversity fell roughly linearly with age. Estimated diversity across one million T cells was deemed an underestimate.

In this sample, this clonotype turned up once. Its antigen is undetermined. Sequencing was performed on blood. The TCR originated in a man aged 30-40 years in good health.

The CDR3 protein is CAIRAGTGGSNEQFF. The CDR3 DNA follows: TGTGCCATCAGGGCCGGGACAGGGGGCTCAAATGAGCAGTTCTTC. The gene calls are TRBV10-3 and TRBJ2-1; the match to TRBD1 covers 12 bases. CDR3 size: 15 residues. J was trimmed by 7 bases and V by 6 bases; bases with no gene match: 7. The germline CDR1 and CDR2 sequences are ENHRY and SYGVKD.